The 7 T cell receptor beta chains below all came from one sample that was sequenced in a study of T cells after posttransplantation cyclophosphamide. Busulfan-fludarabine conditioning, marrow transplant, and cyclophosphamide on days +3 and +4 were administered. Sequencing was performed with immunoSEQ multiplex PCR; in TCRdb, only in-frame clones are kept and a portion is missing. There are some 1,800 clones in the sample, none observed a single time. Sequenced material: PBMCs, taken approximately 400 days after allogeneic stem cell transplant with posttransplant cyclophosphamide. Receptors originate from a male patient aged 55-69 years who received an allogeneic stem cell transplant from an unrelated donor, was CMV-positive, and had acute and chronic GVHD. Among the T cells, some may be from the graft donor.

Sample share makes this clone medium-sized (0.01 to 0.1%). The rearrangement joins TRBV28 to TRBJ1-3; unclear D gene. Germline-derived CDR1 and CDR2 are MDHEN and SYDVKM. V was trimmed by 2 bases and J by 2 bases, leaving 7 bases between them. The CDR3 is made up of 14 amino acids. The CDR3 region is CASSLNHPGNTIYF. In DNA form, the CDR3 reads TGTGCCAGCAGTTTAAATCATCCTGGAAACACCATATATTTT.

By its share, this clone is medium-sized (0.01 to 0.1%). This chain uses TRBV19 with TRBJ2-1, with TRBD2 identical over 16 bases. The CDR3 has 17 amino acids. The germline V gene has CDR1 LNHDA and CDR2 SQIVND (reference sequence). The V gene end was trimmed by 6 bases and the J gene end by 9 bases; junction bases not matched to a gene: 11. The CDR3 region is CASRTVGLAGGSGEQFF. The CDR3 nucleotides are TGTGCCAGTAGGACTGTGGGACTAGCGGGAGGGTCGGGTGAGCAGTTCTTC.

Only a few counts were recorded for this clone. The chain links TRBV13 to TRBJ1-3; possible D gene TRBD1, 6 bases. The germline V gene encodes CDR1 PRHDT and CDR2 FYEKMQ (reference sequence). The CDR3 extends over 15 amino acids. Trimming took 5 bases from V and 4 from J, leaving 15 bases between them. The CDR3 here is CASSTQTGSGNTIYF. In DNA, the CDR3 is TGTGCCAGCAGCACCCAAACAGGGTCGGGAAACACCATATATTTT.

This clone is labeled medium-sized. The genes are TRBV28 and TRBJ2-7; 14 bases are a match to TRBD2. Germline V lookup: CDR1 MDHEN, CDR2 SYDVKM. CDR3 length equals 21 residues. Trimming cost V 5 bases and J 3 bases; bases outside gene matches: 21. DNA of the CDR3: TGTGCCAGCAGTCCAAACGCTGGGACTAGCGGGAGTTCGGGCTCTTGCTACGAGCAGTACTTC. This translates into CASSPNAGTSGSSGSCYEQYF.

There are a few counts of this clone. The CDR3: CASSLRAGGRETQYF. CDR3 DNA: TGTGCCAGCAGCTTACGGGCAGGGGGCAGGGAGACCCAGTACTTC. V gene TRBV11-1 combines with J gene TRBJ2-5, with 8 bases fitting TRBD1. This CDR3 has 15 amino acids. V trimming: 2 bases; J trimming: 5 bases; junction bases outside the gene matches: 7. Germline CDR1 SGHAT, CDR2 FQDESV (reference sequence).

This clone is labeled large. The chain recombines TRBV6-6 with TRBJ1-1, with D unclear. CDR1 is MNHNY, CDR2 SVGAGI, per germline (reference sequence). There are 15 residues in the CDR3. Trimming pared 4 bases from V and 1 base from J, leaving 13 bases between. The CDR3 DNA is TGTGCCAGCAGTTTTTTACAGATGACGAACACTGAAGCTTTCTTT. It yields the protein CASSFLQMTNTEAFF.

By its share, this clone is large. The chain recombines TRBV19 with TRBJ1-5; unclear D gene. V lost 5 bases and J lost 6, with 8 bases in between. CDR3 length equals 12 residues. From germline, CDR1 is LNHDA and CDR2 SQIVND (reference sequence). The CDR3 protein is CASSPQSQPQHF. The CDR3 nucleotides read TGTGCCAGTAGTCCCCAGTCTCAGCCCCAGCATTTT.